The text below deals with one T cell receptor (beta chain). Its antigen is not known. Repertoires were generated with immunoSEQ multiplex PCR, while TCRdb's copy carries only in-frame clones and drops some. The data contain 90,000 to 150,000 clones, more than 80% of them singletons. The CDR3 loop spans 14 amino acids. Germline trimming cut 6 bases from V and 4 bases from J; bases unmatched to any gene: 6. The germline CDR1 and CDR2 sequences are SGHRS and YFSETQ. These data belong to a study of OX40 agonist ivuxolimab in advanced cancers. Overall study: Three partial responders included one hepatocellular carcinoma patient and two cutaneous melanoma patients.

The study's findings and limits: CD8+ T cells showed, on average, more clonal expansion than CD4+ cells. Also present in some nonresponders was a low level of normalized T-cell clonal expansion.

The V call is TRBV5-1, the J call TRBJ2-5; 10 nucleotides match TRBD2. This material consisted of CD4+ or CD8+ T cells sorted from blood, taken in a trial of the OX40 agonist ivuxolimab. The source is an adult with an advanced solid tumor such as melanoma, head and neck, liver or kidney cancer. The CDR3 coding sequence is TGCGCCAGCAAGCGGCTAGCGGGGGTAGAGACCCAGTACTTC. Protein sequence: CASKRLAGVETQYF.